This T cell receptor (beta chain) was retrieved from a study of blood T cells in healthy people across ages. Study details: Capturing about one barcoded beta molecule per two T cells was achieved by template switching. Overall study results and limits: Per million T cells, TCR beta diversity dropped about linearly as age rose. What prevented conclusive comparison of naive and antigen-experienced cells was that PBMCs were unsorted.

A second PCR of 7 to 11 cycles used a sample-barcoded 5' primer and a J-beta primer mix. MiXCR was run by TCRdb on the 5' RACE reads, yielding one entry per CDR3 protein. The sample contains approximately 490,000 distinct CDR3 sequences, more than 20% of which appear only once. This CDR3 contains 15 residues. CDR1 SGHRS and CDR2 YFSETQ come from the germline V gene. Trimming removed 0 bases from V and 5 bases from J; junction bases left unmatched: 6. About this clonotype: What it binds is not known.

The same specimen was also included in a second study, on T cells of mothers and their children. As that report states: Per mother, over 8 million TCR beta CDR3 reads were obtained; per child, approximately 3 million.

V and J are TRBV5-1 and TRBJ2-5; 8 bases map to TRBD1. The receptor's source is a boy between 10 and 17 years old in good health. Sequencing was carried out using blood. CDR3 sequence: CASSLAGTGDETQYF. For the CDR3, the DNA is TGCGCCAGCAGCTTGGCCGGGACAGGCGACGAGACCCAGTACTTC.